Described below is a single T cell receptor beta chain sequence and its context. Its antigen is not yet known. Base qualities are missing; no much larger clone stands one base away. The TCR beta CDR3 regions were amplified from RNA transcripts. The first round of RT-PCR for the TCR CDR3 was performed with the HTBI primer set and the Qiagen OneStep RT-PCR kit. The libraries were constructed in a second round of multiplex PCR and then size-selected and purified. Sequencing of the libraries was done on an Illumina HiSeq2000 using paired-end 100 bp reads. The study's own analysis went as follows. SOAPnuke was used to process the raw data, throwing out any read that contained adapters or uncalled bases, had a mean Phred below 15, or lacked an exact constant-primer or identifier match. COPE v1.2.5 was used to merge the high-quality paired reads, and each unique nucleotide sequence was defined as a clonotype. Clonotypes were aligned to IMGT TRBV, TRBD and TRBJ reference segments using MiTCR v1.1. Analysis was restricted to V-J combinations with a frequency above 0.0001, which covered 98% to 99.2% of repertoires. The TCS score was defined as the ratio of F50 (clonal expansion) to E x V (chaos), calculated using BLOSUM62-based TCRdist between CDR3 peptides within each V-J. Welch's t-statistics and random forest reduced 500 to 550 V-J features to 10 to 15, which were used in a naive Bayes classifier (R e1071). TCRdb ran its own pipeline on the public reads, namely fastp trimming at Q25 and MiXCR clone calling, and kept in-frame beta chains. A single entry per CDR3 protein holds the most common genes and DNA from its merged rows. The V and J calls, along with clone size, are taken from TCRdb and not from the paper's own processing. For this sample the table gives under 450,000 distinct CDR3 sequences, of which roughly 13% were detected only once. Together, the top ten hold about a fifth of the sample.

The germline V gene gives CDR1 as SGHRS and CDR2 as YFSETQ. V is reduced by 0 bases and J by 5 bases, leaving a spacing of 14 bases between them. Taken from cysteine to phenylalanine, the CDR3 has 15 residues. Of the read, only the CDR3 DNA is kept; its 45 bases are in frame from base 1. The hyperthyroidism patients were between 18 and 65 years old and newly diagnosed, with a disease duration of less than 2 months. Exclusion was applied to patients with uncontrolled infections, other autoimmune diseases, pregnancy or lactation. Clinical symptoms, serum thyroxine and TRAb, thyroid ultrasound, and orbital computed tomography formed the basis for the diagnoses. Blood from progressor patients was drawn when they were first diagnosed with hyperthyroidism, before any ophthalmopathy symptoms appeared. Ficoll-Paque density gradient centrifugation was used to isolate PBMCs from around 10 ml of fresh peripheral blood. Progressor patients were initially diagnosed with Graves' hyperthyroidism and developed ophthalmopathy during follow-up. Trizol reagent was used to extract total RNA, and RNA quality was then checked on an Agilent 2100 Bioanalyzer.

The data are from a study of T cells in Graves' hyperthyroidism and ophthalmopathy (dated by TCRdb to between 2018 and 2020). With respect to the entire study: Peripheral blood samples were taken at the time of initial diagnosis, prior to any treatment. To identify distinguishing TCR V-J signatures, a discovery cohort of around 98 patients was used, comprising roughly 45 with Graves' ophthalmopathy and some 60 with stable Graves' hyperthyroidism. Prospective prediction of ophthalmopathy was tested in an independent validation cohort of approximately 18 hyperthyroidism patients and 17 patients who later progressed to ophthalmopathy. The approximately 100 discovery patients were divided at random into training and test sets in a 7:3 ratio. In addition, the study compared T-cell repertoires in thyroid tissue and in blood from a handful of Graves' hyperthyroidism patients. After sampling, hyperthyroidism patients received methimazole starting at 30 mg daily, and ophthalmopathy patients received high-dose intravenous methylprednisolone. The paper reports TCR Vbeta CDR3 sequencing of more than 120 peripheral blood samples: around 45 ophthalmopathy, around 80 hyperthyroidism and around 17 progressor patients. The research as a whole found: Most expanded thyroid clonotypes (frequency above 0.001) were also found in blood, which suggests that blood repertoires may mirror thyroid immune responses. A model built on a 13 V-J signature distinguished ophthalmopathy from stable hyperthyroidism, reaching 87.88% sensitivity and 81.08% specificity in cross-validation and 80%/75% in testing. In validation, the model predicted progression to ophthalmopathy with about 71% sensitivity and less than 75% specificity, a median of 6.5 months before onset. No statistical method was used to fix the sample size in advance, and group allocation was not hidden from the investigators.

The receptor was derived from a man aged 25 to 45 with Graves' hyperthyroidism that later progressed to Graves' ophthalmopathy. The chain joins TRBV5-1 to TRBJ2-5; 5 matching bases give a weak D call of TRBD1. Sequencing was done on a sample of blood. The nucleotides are TGCGCCAGCAGCTTGGATCCAGGGATTGGCGAGACCCAGTACTTC. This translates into CASSLDPGIGETQYF.